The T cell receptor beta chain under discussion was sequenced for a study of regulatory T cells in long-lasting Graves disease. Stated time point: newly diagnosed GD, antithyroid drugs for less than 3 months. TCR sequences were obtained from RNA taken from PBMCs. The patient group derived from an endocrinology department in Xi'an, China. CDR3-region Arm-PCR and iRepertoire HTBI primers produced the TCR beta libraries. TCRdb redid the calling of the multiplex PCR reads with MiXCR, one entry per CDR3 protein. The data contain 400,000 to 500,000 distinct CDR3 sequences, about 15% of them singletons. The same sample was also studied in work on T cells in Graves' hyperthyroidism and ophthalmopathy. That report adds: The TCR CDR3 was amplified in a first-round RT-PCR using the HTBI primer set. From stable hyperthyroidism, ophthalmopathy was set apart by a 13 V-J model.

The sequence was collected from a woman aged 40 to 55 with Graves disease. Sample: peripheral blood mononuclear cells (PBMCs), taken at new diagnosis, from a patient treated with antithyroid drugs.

The CDR3 DNA reads TGTGCCAGCAGTTTACTCTCTAGCGGGGGTTACAATGAGCAGTTCTTC. Amino acids: CASSLLSSGGYNEQFF. V gene TRBV27 combines with J gene TRBJ2-1, with TRBD2 matching over 10 bases. V dropped 2 bases and J dropped 4; count of bases not matched to a gene: 5. Germline CDR1 MNHEY, CDR2 SMNVEV (reference sequence). The CDR3 covers 16 residues.